The clone carrying this TCR beta chain was counted a few times. One end of the junction varies from germline; a read error may be responsible. 60 Vbeta and 13 Jbeta primers were used in PCR. Generated by immunoSEQ multiplex PCR, the TCRdb table keeps only in-frame clones and is missing some. The table records 150,000 to 200,000 clones, about 80% of them present only once. This record belongs to a study of cytomegalovirus exposure and HLA in healthy donors. The germline V gene has CDR1 SEHNR and CDR2 FQNEAQ (reference sequence). The CDR3 spans 12 residues. The sequence derives from a woman in her thirties or forties in good health and CMV-seronegative. The rearrangement links TRBV7-9 to TRBJ1-1; D gene unclear. The sample was PBMCs. The CDR3 DNA follows: TGTTCCAGCAGCCCCCAGATGGTTGGAGCTTTCTTT. It encodes CSSSPQMVGAFF.